Below, 19 T cell receptor beta chains from the same sample are listed, as sequenced in a study of blood T cell repertoires in COVID-19. Measured with immunoSEQ multiplex PCR; TCRdb has only the in-frame clones, and not every one. The data show over 400,000 clones, 80% to 90% seen once. The sample was peripheral blood. The receptor set was obtained from a human donor in a cohort sampled during active COVID-19.

V is TRBV6-5 and J is TRBJ1-2; 8 bases match TRBD1. The CDR3 runs to 14 residues. V shed 2 bases and J 7 bases; nucleotides not matched to a gene: 6. Germline V gene sequence: CDR1 MNHEY, CDR2 SVGAGI. CDR3: CASSYNDRGSGYTF. For the CDR3, the DNA is TGTGCCAGCAGTTACAATGACAGGGGAAGTGGCTACACCTTC.

The V call is TRBV3-1 (or the pseudogene TRBV3-2), the J call TRBJ2-1, with 13 bases fitting TRBD2. Germline CDR1 and CDR2: LGHDT and YNNKEL (reference sequence). This CDR3 contains 18 residues. V was pared by 1 base and J by 7 bases, with 10 bases of the junction left unmatched. The CDR3 sequence: CASSQGGTSGAVFNEQFF. The CDR3 region has the DNA TGTGCCAGCAGCCAAGGGGGGACTAGCGGGGCAGTGTTTAATGAGCAGTTCTTC.

CDR3 region: CASMDTGARDYGYTF. CDR3 coding DNA: TGTGCCAGTATGGATACAGGGGCCCGGGACTATGGCTACACCTTC. The chain has TRBV19 and TRBJ1-2; TRBD1 matches at 7 bases. This CDR3 is built from 15 residues. Germline loops: CDR1 LNHDA, CDR2 SQIVND (reference sequence). Losses at the gene ends were 7 bases for V and 3 bases for J; bases not matched to a gene: 11.

The V call is TRBV30, the J call TRBJ2-3; 12 bases are shared with TRBD2. This CDR3 spans 16 amino acids. With 1 base clipped from V and 1 base from J, the junction kept 3 bases outside the gene matches. From germline, CDR1 is GTSNPN and CDR2 SVGIG (reference sequence). The CDR3 loop reads CAWSGLAGEGTDTQYF. The CDR3 nucleotides read TGTGCCTGGAGTGGACTAGCGGGAGAGGGCACAGATACGCAGTATTTT.

The CDR3 DNA follows: TGTGCCAGCAGCCCGAATAGCGGGAGGGTCGGAGAGACCCAGTACTTC. Translation: CASSPNSGRVGETQYF. This chain uses TRBV7-2 with TRBJ2-5; 11 bases match TRBD2. CDR3 size: 16 residues. Trimming cost V 5 bases and J 4 bases; bases outside gene matches: 9. CDR1 and CDR2 from the germline V gene are SGHTA and FQGNSA.

V and J are TRBV29-1 and TRBJ1-1; the D is unclear. The V and J ends lost 3 bases and 1 base respectively, with 9 bases between them. The CDR3 has 13 residues. CDR1 and CDR2 from the germline V gene are SQVTM and ANQGSEA. CDR3 amino acids: CSVELAGNTEAFF. The CDR3 DNA is TGCAGCGTTGAGTTGGCAGGGAACACTGAAGCTTTCTTT. Filled out from reference TRBV29-1 and TRBJ1-1, the complete variable domain reads SAVISQKPSRDICQRGTSLTIQCQVDSQVTMMFWYRQQPGQSLTLIATANQGSEATYESGFVIDKFPISRPNLTFSTLTVSNMSPEDSSIYLCSVELAGNTEAFFGQGTRLTVV.

This clone was observed a few times. The rearrangement joins TRBV10-1 to TRBJ1-5, with D perhaps matching TRBD1 (5 bases). The CDR3 extends over 16 amino acids. Trimming took off 5 bases at V and 0 bases at J, with 14 bases between the two ends. Germline CDR1 and CDR2: WNHNN and SYGVQD (reference sequence). The CDR3 nucleotides read TGCGCCAGCAGTAACCGGGACTCTTCTAGCAATCAGCCCCAGCATTTT. Protein product: CASSNRDSSSNQPQHF.

The chain carries TRBV13 and TRBJ1-1; D uncertain. The CDR3 consists of 14 residues. Per germline, CDR1 PRHDT and CDR2 FYEKMQ (reference sequence). V lost 3 bases and J lost 1, with 9 bases in between. As DNA, the CDR3 is TGTGCCAGCAGCTTGCGGGCGGGGAACACTGAAGCTTTCTTT. It codes for CASSLRAGNTEAFF.

V is TRBV12-5 and J is TRBJ2-2, with TRBD2 identical over 10 bases. Per the germline V gene, CDR1 is LGHNT and CDR2 is FRNRAP. The CDR3 contains 17 residues. J lost 7 bases, V lost 7 bases, and 15 bases had no gene match. The CDR3 loop is CASEEPSGRAKSGELFF. CDR3 sequence (DNA): TGTGCTAGTGAAGAGCCCAGCGGGAGGGCCAAGAGCGGGGAGCTGTTTTTT.

The CDR3 reads CASSLGGTGAYEQYF. CDR3 sequence (DNA): TGTGCCAGCAGCTTAGGCGGGACCGGAGCCTACGAGCAGTACTTC. The genes are TRBV7-2 and TRBJ2-7; maybe TRBD2 (6 bases). The CDR3 has 15 residues. The V gene lost 1 base and the J gene lost 2 bases, with 12 bases spanning the gap. The germline CDR1 and CDR2 sequences are SGHTA and FQGNSA.

The chain is built from TRBV19 and TRBJ2-7, with 10 bases fitting TRBD1. Trimming cost V 5 bases and J 2 bases; bases outside gene matches: 6. CDR1 and CDR2 from the germline V gene are LNHDA and SQIVND (reference sequence). The CDR3 is made up of 15 amino acids. The CDR3 sequence: CASSPRDRGPYEQYF. CDR3 coding DNA: TGTGCCAGTAGTCCCCGGGACAGGGGCCCCTACGAGCAGTACTTC.

This clone was recorded only once. The chain carries TRBV27 and TRBJ2-1; 8 nucleotides agree with TRBD2. CDR3 size: 14 residues. Trimming removed 6 bases from V and 8 bases from J; junction bases left unmatched: 9. Germline V gene data show CDR1 as MNHEY and CDR2 as SMNVEV (reference sequence). CDR3: CASRPVAGYDEQFF. For the CDR3, the DNA is TGTGCCAGCAGGCCCGTAGCGGGGTACGATGAGCAGTTCTTC.

This chain links TRBV7-2 with TRBJ2-3; 7 bases are shared with TRBD1. There are 15 residues in the CDR3. Germline CDR1 and CDR2: SGHTA and FQGNSA. The trim removed 1 base at V and 2 bases at J, leaving 3 bases unmatched. CDR3: CASSLVRGPTDTQYF. DNA of the CDR3: TGTGCCAGCAGCTTAGTAAGGGGGCCCACAGATACGCAGTATTTT.

The chain links TRBV3-1 (or the pseudogene TRBV3-2) to TRBJ2-7, with 9 bases fitting TRBD2. V was pared by 1 base and J by 4 bases, with 5 bases of the junction left unmatched. Germline V gene lookup returns CDR1 LGHDT and CDR2 YNNKEL (reference sequence). This CDR3 comprises 15 residues. In DNA, the CDR3 is TGTGCCAGCAGCCAAGGAGCTAGCGGGATGTACGAGCAGTACTTC. Translating gives CASSQGASGMYEQYF.

The chain recombines TRBV28 with TRBJ2-5, with TRBD2 matching 13 bases. The CDR3 loop spans 15 amino acids. The germline gives CDR1 MDHEN, CDR2 SYDVKM. Trimming took 6 bases from V and 4 from J; bases not matched to a gene: 5. CDR3 nucleotides: TGTGCCAGCAGCCGGACTAGCGGGAGATTAGAGACCCAGTACTTC. Its protein is CASSRTSGRLETQYF.

This sequence joins TRBV5-1 and TRBJ1-2; weak D call: TRBD1 (6 bases). V dropped 3 bases and J dropped 4 bases, with 13 bases sitting between them. Germline V gives CDR1 SGHRS, CDR2 YFSETQ. The CDR3 loop spans 14 amino acids. The CDR3 is CASSSGEWGYGYTF. DNA for the CDR3: TGCGCCAGCAGCTCAGGGGAGTGGGGCTATGGCTACACCTTC.

The chain joins TRBV19 to TRBJ1-5; maybe TRBD1 (6 bases). Trimming shortened V by 3 bases and J by 1 base, and 10 bases separated the two germline ends. CDR3 length equals 15 residues. Per the germline V gene, CDR1 is LNHDA and CDR2 is SQIVND (reference sequence). The CDR3 bases are TGTGCCAGTAGTATGTGGACAGCCAGCAATCAGCCCCAGCATTTT. Translated: CASSMWTASNQPQHF.

V gene TRBV3-1 (or the pseudogene TRBV3-2) combines with J gene TRBJ1-4; D is perhaps TRBD1 (6 bases). Germline V lookup: CDR1 LGHDT, CDR2 YNNKEL (reference sequence). CDR3 length equals 14 residues. Between the trimmed V and J ends, which lost 1 base and 8 bases, there was a span of 11 bases. The CDR3, as DNA: TGTGCCAGCAGCCAAGTAGGTGGGGGCGAAAAACTGTTTTTT. Protein: CASSQVGGGEKLFF.

The rearrangement uses TRBV28 and TRBJ2-2; D is perhaps TRBD1 (6 bases). The CDR3 loop spans 16 amino acids. In germline, CDR1 is MDHEN, CDR2 SYDVKM. V was pared by 3 bases and J by 1 base, with 12 bases between. This chain's CDR3 is CASSFAGQLNTGELFF. The DNA of the CDR3 is TGTGCCAGCAGTTTCGCCGGACAGTTGAACACCGGGGAGCTGTTTTTT.